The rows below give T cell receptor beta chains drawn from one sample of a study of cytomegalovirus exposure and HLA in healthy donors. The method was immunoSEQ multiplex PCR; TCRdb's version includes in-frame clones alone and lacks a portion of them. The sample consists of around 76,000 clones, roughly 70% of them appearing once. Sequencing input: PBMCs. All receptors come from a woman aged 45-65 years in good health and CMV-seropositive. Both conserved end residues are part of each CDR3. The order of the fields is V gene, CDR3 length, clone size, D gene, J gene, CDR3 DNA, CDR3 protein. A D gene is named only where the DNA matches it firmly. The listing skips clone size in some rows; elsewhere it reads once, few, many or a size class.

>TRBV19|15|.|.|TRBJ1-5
TGTGCCAGTAGTCGGAGTGGGTGGGGCAATCAGCCCCAGCATTTT
CASSRSGWGNQPQHF
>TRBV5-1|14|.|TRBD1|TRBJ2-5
TGCGCCAGCAGCTACGCAGGGGGCCAAGAGACCCAGTACTTC
CASSYAGGQETQYF
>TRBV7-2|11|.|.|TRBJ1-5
TGTGCCAGCAGCTTAGGGAGAGACCAGCATTTT
CASSLGRDQHF
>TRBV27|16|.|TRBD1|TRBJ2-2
TGTGCCAGCAGTTTGGCCAGGGGGCAGGACACCGGGGAGCTGTTTTTT
CASSLARGQDTGELFF
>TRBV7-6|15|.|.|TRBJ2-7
TGTGCCAGCAGTCCCCAGCTCAGGGACATAGACGAGCAGTACTTC
CASSPQLRDIDEQYF
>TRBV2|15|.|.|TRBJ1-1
TGTGCCAGCAGTGAAGGGCCCGGGAGGAACACTGAAGCTTTCTTT
CASSEGPGRNTEAFF
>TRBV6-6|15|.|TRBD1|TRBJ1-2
TGTGCCAGCAGTTACTCGAGGGGACAGGGGTTTGGCTACACCTTC
CASSYSRGQGFGYTF
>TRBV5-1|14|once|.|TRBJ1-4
TGCGCCAGCAGCTTGGTTGACAGTAATGAAAAACTGTTTTTT
CASSLVDSNEKLFF
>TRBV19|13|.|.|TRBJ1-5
TGTGCCAGTACCCCCGGGGGGAGGCAGCCCCAGCATTTT
CASTPGGRQPQHF
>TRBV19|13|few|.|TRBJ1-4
TGTGCCAGTAGTATTTCCGCTAAAAAAGAACTGTTTTTT
CASSISAKKELFF
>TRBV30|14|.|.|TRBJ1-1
TGTGCCTGGAGTGCGCGGGGACTGGGCACTGAAGCTTTCTTT
CAWSARGLGTEAFF
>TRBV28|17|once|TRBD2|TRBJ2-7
TGTGCCAGCAGTTGGACTAGCGGGGGGTTCCTCTCCTACGAGCAGTACTTC
CASSWTSGGFLSYEQYF
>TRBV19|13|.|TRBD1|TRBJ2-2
TGTGCCAGTAGAGGACAGGGGCCCGGGGAGCTGTTTTTT
CASRGQGPGELFF
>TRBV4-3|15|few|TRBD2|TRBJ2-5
TGCGCCAGCAGCCAAGACCTAGCGGGGGAGGAGACCCAGTACTTC
CASSQDLAGEETQYF
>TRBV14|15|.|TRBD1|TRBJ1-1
TGTGCCAGCAGCCCACAGGGGTTGGGGGGAACTGAAGCTTTCTTT
CASSPQGLGGTEAFF
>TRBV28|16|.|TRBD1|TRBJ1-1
TGTGCCAGCAGGTCCCCACAGGGGGCGTGGTACACTGAAGCTTTCTTT
CASRSPQGAWYTEAFF
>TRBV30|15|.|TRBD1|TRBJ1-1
TGTGCCTGGAGATTCGGGACAGGGGGCGTCACTGAAGCTTTCTTT
CAWRFGTGGVTEAFF
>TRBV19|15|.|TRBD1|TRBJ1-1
TGTGCCAGTAGTAGGACAGGGGTTGGCGGCACTGAAGCTTTCTTT
CASSRTGVGGTEAFF
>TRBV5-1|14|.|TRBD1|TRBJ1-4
TGCGCCAGCAGCTACGGGACAGAGAATGAAAAACTGTTTTTT
CASSYGTENEKLFF
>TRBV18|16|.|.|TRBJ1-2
TGTGCCAGCTCACCCACCGTACAGGGATCTAACTATGGCTACACCTTC
CASSPTVQGSNYGYTF
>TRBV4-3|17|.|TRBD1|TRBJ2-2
TGCGCCAGCAGCCAAGTAGGACAGGGGGCAAACACCGGGGAGCTGTTTTTT
CASSQVGQGANTGELFF
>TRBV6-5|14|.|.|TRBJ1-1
TGTGCCAGCAGGTTGGGGCTACCGAACACTGAAGCTTTCTTT
CASRLGLPNTEAFF
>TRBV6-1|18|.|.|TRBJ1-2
TGTGCCAGCAGTGATATAACGACAGTCGTAAACCTCAACTATGGCTACACCTTC
CASSDITTVVNLNYGYTF
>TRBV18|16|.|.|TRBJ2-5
TGTGCCAGCTCACCACCGGCGGGGGCCTCGGAAGAGACCCAGTACTTC
CASSPPAGASEETQYF
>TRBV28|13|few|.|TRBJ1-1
TGTGCCAGCAGTTTTACAGGGAACACTGAAGCTTTCTTT
CASSFTGNTEAFF
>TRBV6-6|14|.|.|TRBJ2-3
TGTGCCAGCAGTTACTCCAGGGGCTCAGATACGCAGTATTTT
CASSYSRGSDTQYF
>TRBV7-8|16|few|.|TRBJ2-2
TGTGCCAGCAGCGCCCGAGCAGGGAATCCCACCGGGGAGCTGTTTTTT
CASSARAGNPTGELFF
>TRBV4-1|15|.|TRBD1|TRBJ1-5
TGCGCCAGCAGCCCAGCAGGGGGAGCAGTTCAGCCCCAGCATTTT
CASSPAGGAVQPQHF
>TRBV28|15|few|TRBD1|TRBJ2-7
TGTGCCAGCAGTTCCCCGACAGGGAACTCCTACGAGCAGTACTTC
CASSSPTGNSYEQYF
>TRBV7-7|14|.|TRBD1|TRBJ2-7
TGTGCCAGCAGCATCGACAGGGGTTCCTACGAGCAGTACTTC
CASSIDRGSYEQYF
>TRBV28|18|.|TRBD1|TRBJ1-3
TGTGCCAGCAGTTCCGGACAGGGACGACTTAGCTCTGGAAACACCATATATTTT
CASSSGQGRLSSGNTIYF
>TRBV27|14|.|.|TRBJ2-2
TGTGCCAGCAGTTTGCCTTCGTCGGCCGGGGAGCTGTTTTTT
CASSLPSSAGELFF
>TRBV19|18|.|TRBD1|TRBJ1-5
TGTGCCAGTAGCCCTCCCCGGACAGGGGACTTAAGCAATCAGCCCCAGCATTTT
CASSPPRTGDLSNQPQHF
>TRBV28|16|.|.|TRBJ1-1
TGTGCCAGCAGTTTAAGGAGGACCCCGGGGGGGACTGAAGCTTTCTTT
CASSLRRTPGGTEAFF
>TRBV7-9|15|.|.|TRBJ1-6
TGTGCCAGCAGCCCCAGGGAGGTCGGTAATTCACCCCTCCACTTT
CASSPREVGNSPLHF